Detailed here is one TCR beta chain. Its antigen is not identified. The data derive from a study of shared clonotypes between healthy human individuals. Every subset's genomic DNA went evenly onto several immunoSEQ plates. Source study methods: Because ImmunoSEQ provided only junction sequences with no quality scores, the filtering differed. Sequencing was performed with immunoSEQ multiplex PCR; in TCRdb, only in-frame clones are kept and a portion is missing. V and J calls plus clone size are reproduced from that table; the DNA served to infer D and trimming. Among about 2.5 million clones listed, about 90% were seen once. Study-level findings and limits: Clonotypes that were shared across a few donors made up around 5% of naive CD4 clonotypes.

Trimming cost V 0 bases and J 3 bases; bases outside gene matches: 2. CDR1 and CDR2 (germline): SGHNT, YENEEA. This CDR3 has 14 amino acids. What was sequenced was naive CD4+ T cells from PBMCs. Subset given: CD45RA+ positively selected. The chain has TRBV11-3 and TRBJ2-7, with 7 positions matching TRBD2. This receptor was taken from a man aged 18-30 years in good health. Some clones in this sample may be carry-over from other donors' samples. The CDR3 reads CASSLEGGNYEQYF. The CDR3 DNA reads as TGTGCCAGCAGCTTAGAGGGAGGGAACTACGAGCAGTACTTC.